This T cell receptor beta chain was obtained from a study of T cells in Graves' hyperthyroidism and ophthalmopathy. Amplification of TCR beta CDR3 regions was performed using RNA transcripts as template. The TCR CDR3 was amplified in a first-round RT-PCR using the HTBI primer set. One entry per CDR3 protein results from TCRdb running MiXCR on the multiplex PCR reads. The table includes fewer than 450,000 distinct CDR3 sequences, 17% detected once. This clonotype was seen a few times. The CDR3 loop spans 11 amino acids. Trimming took off 5 bases at V and 6 bases at J, with 8 bases between the two ends. CDR1 SEHNR and CDR2 FQNEAQ come from the germline V gene (reference sequence).

The TCR was taken from a woman aged 30 to 39 with Graves' hyperthyroidism that later progressed to Graves' ophthalmopathy. The rearrangement joins TRBV7-9 to TRBJ2-7, with D unclear. Specimen: blood. This CDR3 is CASSRIGEQYF. DNA for the CDR3: TGTGCCAGCAGCCGTATCGGCGAGCAGTACTTC.